This TCR beta chain was recovered during a study of CD8+CD57+ T cells in acquired aplastic anemia. Study-level information: An average of about 3.2 ug of DNA was obtained from sorted CD4+ and CD8+ cells.

Genomic DNA, the template, was used for profiling of the TCR beta VDJ and CDR3. Via MiXCR, TCRdb re-called the reads, giving one row per CDR3 protein. The data show some 150,000 distinct CDR3 sequences, roughly 48% seen once. As for this clonotype: Its antigen remains unknown.

Study observations and caveats: The number of CD8+ CDR3 sequences shared by patients and controls was fewer than 35. Researchers reported that CD8+ Simpson's diversity was not significantly different in patients versus controls.

In patients chosen for sequencing, flow cytometry had shown CD8+CD57+ cell expansion. Blood came from patients not yet given any therapy. J was trimmed by 3 bases and V by 0 bases; bases with no gene match: 5. The CDR3 contains 15 residues. Germline loops: CDR1 SGHVS, CDR2 FNYEAQ. Sequencing was carried out using sorted CD4+, CD8+, or CD8+CD57+ T cells (not recorded which) from PBMCs. This TCR derives from a human donor with aplastic anemia. The chain links TRBV7-6 to TRBJ2-7, with TRBD2 matching 7 bases. In DNA form, the CDR3 reads TGTGCCAGCAGCTTAGCGCCTAGCGGCTACTACGAGCAGTACTTC. Protein sequence: CASSLAPSGYYEQYF.